This T cell receptor beta chain stems from a study of blood T cell repertoires in COVID-19. Enrolment of Seattle patients took place during active infection, and they were followed longitudinally. The authors' processing: By means of reference gene primer amplification, nucleated cell counts were estimated. Data came from immunoSEQ multiplex PCR; TCRdb stores just in-frame clones and leaves some out. That table supplies the V and J calls and clone size; D and trimming were determined from the DNA. This table holds approximately 28,000 clones, 85% to 95% found once. The CDR3 consists of 13 residues. Germline lookup yields CDR1 SGHTA and CDR2 FQGTGA. The ends lost 5 bases at V and 6 bases at J; junction bases unmatched: 7.

The chain couples TRBV7-3 to TRBJ2-7, with 7 bases lining up with TRBD2. The specimen sequenced was peripheral blood. The sequence came from a woman between 70 and 85 years old with COVID-19, enrolled during active disease. CDR3 DNA: TGTGCCAGCAGCGGTTCCCCGGGGGGCGAGCAGTACTTC. Translated, it gives CASSGSPGGEQYF.